The T cell receptor (beta chain) under discussion was sequenced for a study of blood T cell repertoires in COVID-19. Study-wide context: The study drew acute and convalescent COVID-19 samples from the United States, Italy and Spain.

Trimming stripped 4 bases from V and 0 bases from J, with 7 bases between. CDR3 length equals 13 residues. CDR1 GTSNPN and CDR2 SVGIG come from the germline V gene (reference sequence). TCRdb's copy holds only in-frame clones and misses some; the assay was immunoSEQ multiplex PCR. The sample shows 60,000 to 75,000 clones, approximately 90% of them seen only once. The chain combines TRBV30 with TRBJ1-3; D not certain. The clonotype comes from a woman aged 50 to 60 with COVID-19, enrolled during active disease. The sample taken for sequencing was peripheral blood. The DNA for the CDR3 is TGTGCCTGGAACACCCTCTCTGGAAACACCATATATTTT. This gives the protein CAWNTLSGNTIYF.